Listed here is a single T cell receptor (beta chain). The entry originates in a study of cytomegalovirus exposure and HLA in healthy donors. PCR amplification relied on 60 Vbeta primers (plus 13 Jbeta primers). The data were produced by immunoSEQ multiplex PCR, yet TCRdb's version contains in-frame clones alone and is incomplete. The data contain roughly 110,000 clones, 75% to 85% of them seen just once; the ten biggest clones take up roughly 3%. This TCR came from a woman between 18 and 29 years old in good health and CMV-seropositive. Sequencing used PBMCs.

Here the CDR3 DNA reads TGTGCCAGCAGCTTGGAAGGGAGAGAATCAGATACGCAGTATTTT. Residues: CASSLEGRESDTQYF. V is TRBV7-9 and J is TRBJ2-3, with D tentatively TRBD2 (5 bases). Trimming took 3 bases from V and 4 from J, leaving 14 bases between them. The CDR3 length is 15 residues. CDR1 is SEHNR and CDR2 is FQNEAQ in the germline V gene (reference sequence).